This T cell receptor beta chain was found in a study of response to subunit inactivated influenza vaccine (dated by TCRdb to 2016 to 2019). For the study in its entirety: The study used deep quantitative T cell receptor repertoire profiling to track responses to a trivalent subunit inactivated influenza vaccine. What the work shows at the level of the full study, not this receptor alone: It was suggested by the authors that each seasonal influenza vaccination may recruit only a limited number of new T cells.

The receptor library was made with RT-PCR. Sequencing was carried out with an Illumina HiSeq 2500. TCRdb reanalyzed the raw reads on its own, using fastp at Q25 for trimming and MiXCR for clone calling, and kept in-frame beta chains. CDR3 protein sequences are deduplicated, and each keeps its most common genes and DNA. This sample has 650,000 to 850,000 distinct CDR3 sequences in its table, and about 14% of those were observed once. The top ten clonotypes cover around 6.5% of the sample. This clonotype has more than one count but fewer than ten. Its antigen is not yet known. No per-base quality is available; no much larger clone lies one base away. This sequence originates from a man aged 50-59 years who received an inactivated influenza vaccine. Donor details come from another sample of the same person, matched by shared clones. The source was PBMCs from blood, collected around 15 days before vaccination.

The CDR3 amino acid sequence is: CASSGNNYGYTF. The DNA is as follows: TGCGCCAGCAGCGGAAACAACTATGGCTACACCTTC. In this chain, TRBV5-1 is recombined with TRBJ1-2; there is no confident call for the D gene. Trimming takes 4 bases from V and 2 bases from J, and the germline ends sit 6 bases apart. From cysteine to phenylalanine, the CDR3 is 12 amino acids long. Only the CDR3 DNA is retained, 36 bases long and in frame from the first base. From a lookup of the germline V gene, CDR1 and CDR2 are SGHRS and YFSETQ.